What follows are 28 T cell receptor beta chains derived from one specimen sequenced in a study of blood T cell repertoires in COVID-19. Clones were read by immunoSEQ multiplex PCR, and TCRdb kept only the in-frame ones, dropping some. The sample includes about 170,000 clones, about 93% of them seen just once. The material sequenced was peripheral blood. The receptors here all came from a woman aged 45 to 65 with acute or convalescent COVID-19.

V usage is TRBV24-1 and J usage is TRBJ1-5, with TRBD1 matching 8 bases. Germline CDR1 reads KGHDR; CDR2 reads SFDVKD. The CDR3 runs to 12 residues. J lost 7 bases, V lost 9 bases, and 4 bases had no gene match. The chain's CDR3 is CATADREQPQHF. The CDR3 region has the DNA TGTGCCACCGCGGACAGGGAACAGCCCCAGCATTTT.

This chain uses TRBV25-1 with TRBJ1-4; 9 bases map to TRBD1. Trimming cost V 5 bases and J 8 bases; bases outside gene matches: 9. The CDR3 extends over 15 amino acids. Germline V gene lookup returns CDR1 MGHDK and CDR2 SYGVNS. The CDR3 region has the DNA TGTGCCAGCAGTCAATGGACAGGGGCGGGCGAAAAACTGTTTTTT. It encodes CASSQWTGAGEKLFF.

V is TRBV19 and J is TRBJ2-1; 7 nucleotides line up with TRBD1. With V trimmed by 0 bases and J by 7 bases, 6 bases remained unmatched. This CDR3 is built from 15 residues. Germline assignment: CDR1 LNHDA and CDR2 SQIVND (reference sequence). The CDR3 sequence: CASSIEGGLGNEQFF. CDR3 nucleotide sequence: TGTGCCAGTAGTATAGAAGGGGGCCTGGGTAATGAGCAGTTCTTC. The variable domain in full, completed from reference TRBV19 and TRBJ2-1, reads DGGITQSPKYLFRKEGQNVTLSCEQNLNHDAMYWYRQDPGQGLRLIYYSQIVNDFQKGDIAEGYSVSREKKESFPLTVTSAQKNPTAFYLCASSIEGGLGNEQFFGPGTRLTVL.

This clone has just one count. The chain uses TRBV9 and TRBJ2-1; TRBD2 agrees at 8 bases. From germline, CDR1 is SGDLS and CDR2 YYNGEE. The CDR3 has 12 residues. V shed 4 bases, J shed 12 bases, and the junction held 6 bases outside the gene matches. The CDR3 reads CASSRTSGRQFF. The CDR3 region has the DNA TGTGCCAGCAGCCGGACCAGCGGGAGGCAGTTCTTC.

The chain is built from TRBV11-2 and TRBJ1-1; perhaps TRBD1 as D (5 bases). This CDR3 is built from 15 residues. Trimming took 4 bases from V and 0 from J, leaving 12 bases between them. Germline CDR1 and CDR2: SGHAT and FQNNGV. The CDR3 region is CASSSPGNLNTEAFF. CDR3 DNA: TGTGCCAGCAGCTCCCCAGGGAACCTGAACACTGAAGCTTTCTTT. Full variable domain (outside the CDR3, taken from reference TRBV11-2 and TRBJ1-1): EAGVAQSPRYKIIEKRQSVAFWCNPISGHATLYWYQQILGQGPKLLIQFQNNGVVDDSQLPKDRFSAERLKGVDSTLKIQPAKLEDSAVYLCASSSPGNLNTEAFFGQGTRLTVV.

The count of this clone is one. The rearrangement uses TRBV19 and TRBJ2-1; TRBD2 might be the D (6 bases). Germline assignment: CDR1 LNHDA and CDR2 SQIVND (reference sequence). V was clipped by 7 bases and J by 0 bases, with 13 bases between them. There are 15 residues in the CDR3. The CDR3 loop is CASKAGPGSYNEQFF. The CDR3, as DNA: TGTGCCAGTAAGGCGGGACCGGGCTCCTACAATGAGCAGTTCTTC.

This chain joins TRBV10-3 and TRBJ2-7; D perhaps matches TRBD1 (6 bases). This CDR3 comprises 14 residues. The V gene lost 4 bases and the J gene lost 1 base, with 11 bases spanning the gap. Germline V gene sequence: CDR1 ENHRY, CDR2 SYGVKD. CDR3 sequence reads: CAISGQGQSYEQYF. CDR3 sequence (DNA): TGTGCCATCAGTGGTCAAGGACAGTCCTACGAGCAGTACTTC.

The chain employs TRBV7-2 and TRBJ2-5; 14 bases map to TRBD2. The germline gives CDR1 SGHTA, CDR2 FQGNSA. There are 16 residues in the CDR3. The V and J ends lost 4 bases and 4 bases, in that order; junction bases with no gene match: 5. The CDR3 sequence is CASSSRLAGGRETQYF. CDR3 bases: TGTGCCAGCAGCTCCCGACTAGCGGGAGGGCGAGAGACCCAGTACTTC.

The V gene is TRBV18, the J gene TRBJ1-1; 9 bases match TRBD1. V lost 6 bases to trimming and J lost 4 bases; unmatched junction nucleotides: 9. The V gene's germline CDR1 is KGHSH and CDR2 LQKENI. This CDR3 spans 15 amino acids. CDR3 residues: CASSSGTGQFTEAFF. The CDR3 DNA reads as TGTGCCAGCTCGTCCGGGACAGGGCAGTTCACTGAAGCTTTCTTT.

This clone has more than one count but fewer than ten. The rearrangement uses TRBV7-9 and TRBJ2-7; D is unclear. The CDR3 is 17 residues long. Deletions cut 0 bases from V and 4 bases from J, with 19 bases between. CDR1 and CDR2 (germline): SEHNR, FQNEAQ (reference sequence). The chain's CDR3 is CASSLAIGDSKAYEQYF. The CDR3 region has the DNA TGTGCCAGCAGCTTAGCCATTGGTGACTCCAAGGCATACGAGCAGTACTTC.

This clone was recorded only once. V usage is TRBV15 and J usage is TRBJ1-4; D remains ambiguous. CDR3 size: 13 residues. V shed 2 bases and J shed 5 bases, with 6 bases lying between them. Germline CDR1 and CDR2: LNHNV and YYDKDF (reference sequence). The CDR3 here is CATSRIPNEKLFF. The CDR3 DNA follows: TGTGCCACCAGCAGAATCCCAAATGAAAAACTGTTTTTT.

The chain has TRBV28 and TRBJ1-5; D is unresolved. From germline, CDR1 is MDHEN and CDR2 SYDVKM. Between the trimmed V and J ends, which lost 1 base and 0 bases, there was a span of 7 bases. This CDR3 contains 15 residues. The CDR3 loop reads CASSLSFGSNQPQHF. CDR3 sequence (DNA): TGTGCCAGCAGTTTATCATTCGGTAGCAATCAGCCCCAGCATTTT.

V usage is TRBV27 and J usage is TRBJ1-1; no clear D gene. V lost 0 bases and J lost 1, with 9 bases in between. There are 15 residues in the CDR3. Germline loops: CDR1 MNHEY, CDR2 SMNVEV (reference sequence). CDR3: CASSLSIGGNTEAFF. The CDR3 DNA reads as TGTGCCAGCAGTTTATCGATCGGTGGGAACACTGAAGCTTTCTTT.

In this sample, this clone turned up once. The chain links TRBV12-3 or TRBV12-4 to TRBJ1-2; perhaps TRBD1 as D (6 bases). The V end was cut by 3 bases, the J end by 3 bases, with 8 bases between. The CDR3 runs to 13 residues. CDR3 loop: CASSFRGDYGYTF. The CDR3 region has the DNA TGTGCCAGCAGTTTCAGGGGAGACTATGGCTACACCTTC.

V usage is TRBV11-3 and J usage is TRBJ2-1; 12 bases match TRBD2. This CDR3 is 15 amino acids long. Looked up from germline, CDR1 is SGHNT and CDR2 is YENEEA. V lost 1 base to trimming and J lost 7 bases; unmatched junction nucleotides: 2. For the CDR3, the DNA is TGTGCCAGCAGCTTAGGGACTAGCGGGACTAATGAGCAGTTCTTC. As protein: CASSLGTSGTNEQFF.

This sequence joins TRBV4-3 and TRBJ1-6, with D maybe TRBD1 (6 bases). CDR1 and CDR2 from the germline V gene are LGHNA and YSLEER. CDR3 size: 15 residues. V was trimmed by 1 base and J by 6 bases, leaving 10 bases between them. In nucleotides, the CDR3 is TGCGCCAGCAGCCAAGTGGGGGACATTAATTCACCCCTCCACTTT. Translation gives CASSQVGDINSPLHF.

The chain employs TRBV20-1 and TRBJ1-2; possible D gene TRBD1, 5 bases. Germline CDR1 and CDR2: DFQATT and SNEGSKA (reference sequence). The V and J ends lost 5 bases and 6 bases respectively, with 10 bases between them. CDR3 length equals 11 residues. CDR3 bases: TGCAGTGCTGGACATCGAGATGGCTACACCTTC. Translating gives CSAGHRDGYTF.

This sequence joins TRBV27 and TRBJ2-7, with 7 bases matching TRBD2. Trimming cost V 2 bases and J 2 bases; bases outside gene matches: 6. This CDR3 contains 15 residues. Germline V gives CDR1 MNHEY, CDR2 SMNVEV (reference sequence). CDR3 residues: CASSLSASGPYEQYF. CDR3 nucleotides: TGTGCCAGCAGTTTAAGTGCTAGCGGACCCTACGAGCAGTACTTC.

The chain combines TRBV7-2 with TRBJ1-2; D perhaps matches TRBD1 (6 bases). The germline V gene has CDR1 SGHTA and CDR2 FQGNSA. The CDR3 contains 15 residues. The ends were cut back, 2 bases at V and 6 bases at J, with 16 bases in the middle. The CDR3 nucleotides are TGTGCCAGCAGCTTATCCCAGGGGTTACTGGATGGCTACACCTTC. It codes for CASSLSQGLLDGYTF. Variable domain in full (rest from reference TRBV7-2 and TRBJ1-2): GAGVSQSPSNKVTEKGKDVELRCDPISGHTALYWYRQSLGQGLEFLIYFQGNSAPDKSGLPSDRFSAERTGGSVSTLTIQRTQQEDSAVYLCASSLSQGLLDGYTFGSGTRLTVV.

The CDR3: CASTLGQALEQYF. The DNA for the CDR3 is TGTGCCAGCACCCTCGGCCAGGCCCTCGAGCAGTACTTC. The chain combines TRBV6-5 with TRBJ2-7, with D hard to call. Germline CDR1 and CDR2: MNHEY and SVGAGI. CDR3 length equals 13 residues. Trimming shortened V by 7 bases and J by 6 bases, and 16 bases separated the two germline ends.

A single count supports this clone. V gene TRBV19 combines with J gene TRBJ1-4; tentative D call: TRBD1 (5 bases). V was clipped by 8 bases and J by 7 bases, with 20 bases between them. The CDR3 spans 15 residues. The germline V gene has CDR1 LNHDA and CDR2 SQIVND (reference sequence). DNA for the CDR3: TGTGCCAGTGCCCCTGGGGGGGGGATAGGTGAAAAACTGTTTTTT. Translated: CASAPGGGIGEKLFF.

The chain has TRBV7-9 and TRBJ2-7, with D hard to call. The ends were cut back, 5 bases at V and 3 bases at J, with 17 bases in the middle. Germline V gives CDR1 SEHNR, CDR2 FQNEAQ (reference sequence). The CDR3 totals 15 residues. CDR3 DNA sequence: TGTGCCAGCAGCCCAGCGTTAGATTTACACTACGAGCAGTACTTC. Its translation: CASSPALDLHYEQYF.

This clone has only one observation. This chain links TRBV6-5 with TRBJ2-2; TRBD2 aligns across 10 bases. With 4 bases clipped from V and 8 bases from J, the junction kept 7 bases outside the gene matches. Germline V gene data show CDR1 as MNHEY and CDR2 as SVGAGI. This CDR3 is built from 15 residues. The CDR3 sequence: CASSLLAGTEGELFF. CDR3 nucleotides: TGTGCCAGCAGTTTACTAGCGGGGACCGAGGGGGAGCTGTTTTTT.

The V and J genes are TRBV12-3 or TRBV12-4 and TRBJ1-1; 9 bases map to TRBD1. CDR3 length equals 13 residues. The ends lost 6 bases at V and 8 bases at J; junction bases unmatched: 7. The CDR3 coding sequence is TGTGCCAGCAGCCCGGGACAGGGTTTAGAAGCTTTCTTT. Residues: CASSPGQGLEAFF.

The rearrangement uses TRBV2 and TRBJ1-5; 8 bases match TRBD1. The CDR3 has 14 amino acids. Germline V CDR1 and CDR2: SNHLY, FYNNEI. After removal of 6 bases from V and 0 bases from J, the junction contained 1 base not matched to a gene. As DNA, the CDR3 is TGTGCCAGCAGGGACAGGGTTAGCAATCAGCCCCAGCATTTT. This gives the protein CASRDRVSNQPQHF.

The sample holds one count of this clone. The chain joins TRBV7-8 to TRBJ1-5; D gene unclear. The CDR3 runs 18 residues. V was cut by 1 base and J by 1 base, with 17 bases left in between. Looked up from germline, CDR1 is SGHVS and CDR2 is FQNEAQ. DNA for the CDR3: TGTGCCAGCAGCTTAGGCTCCCACACCGGGGTGAGCAATCAGCCCCAGCATTTT. It is translated as CASSLGSHTGVSNQPQHF.

The chain recombines TRBV6-5 with TRBJ1-5, with D unclear. Trimming took off 6 bases at V and 2 bases at J, with 11 bases between the two ends. The germline CDR1 and CDR2 sequences are MNHEY and SVGAGI. The CDR3 runs 14 residues. The CDR3 bases are TGTGCCAGCAGCCTCCGGTACGGCAATCAGCCCCAGCATTTT. Translated, it gives CASSLRYGNQPQHF.

This chain links TRBV18 with TRBJ1-5; D is ambiguous. CDR1 KGHSH and CDR2 LQKENI come from the germline V gene. V gave up 1 base and J gave up 0 bases, with 10 bases separating them. CDR3 length: 16 residues. CDR3 sequence: CASSPRWEISNQPQHF. CDR3 nucleotides: TGTGCCAGCTCACCACGCTGGGAGATTAGCAATCAGCCCCAGCATTTT.